Each of the 8 T cell receptor beta chains below was sequenced from the same sample in a study of shared clonotypes between healthy human individuals. Data came from immunoSEQ multiplex PCR; TCRdb stores just in-frame clones and leaves some out. The sample lists about 700,000 clones, roughly nine tenths occurring once. Naive CD8 cells, CD45RO-negative and positively selected for CCR7, excluded terminally differentiated effector memory CD45RA+ cells. Sequencing input: naive CD8+ T cells sorted from blood. Receptor source: a man between 25 and 39 years old in good health.

V is TRBV5-5 and J is TRBJ1-4; 9 bases line up with TRBD1. CDR1 and CDR2 from the germline V gene are SGHKS and YYEKEE (reference sequence). V dropped 1 base and J dropped 6; count of bases not matched to a gene: 7. The CDR3 extends over 16 amino acids. The CDR3 DNA sequence: TGTGCCAGCAGCTTGTCCCCGGGACAGGGCGATGAAAAACTGTTTTTT. Translating gives CASSLSPGQGDEKLFF. Full variable domain (missing parts from reference TRBV5-5 and TRBJ1-4): DAGVTQSPTHLIKTRGQQVTLRCSPISGHKSVSWYQQVLGQGPQFIFQYYEKEERGRGNFPDRFSARQFPNYSSELNVNALLLGDSALYLCASSLSPGQGDEKLFFGSGTQLSVL.

The chain recombines TRBV4-2 with TRBJ2-3, with 8 bases aligning to TRBD2. The ends lost 1 base at V and 0 bases at J; junction bases unmatched: 3. CDR3 size: 16 residues. Looked up from germline, CDR1 is LGHNA and CDR2 is YNFKEQ. The CDR3 protein is CASSQVGGGSTDTQYF. DNA of the CDR3: TGTGCCAGCAGCCAAGTCGGCGGGGGGAGCACAGATACGCAGTATTTT.

The chain joins TRBV19 to TRBJ2-4; D is perhaps TRBD1 or TRBD2 (5 bases each). The CDR3 has 13 amino acids. Trimming removed 9 bases at V and 8 bases at J, with 17 bases between. Per the germline V gene, CDR1 is LNHDA and CDR2 is SQIVND (reference sequence). The CDR3 protein is CASLDRTGHIQYF. DNA for the CDR3: TGTGCCAGCCTTGACCGGACGGGGCACATTCAGTACTTC.

V gene TRBV7-6 combines with J gene TRBJ2-7; 8 bases fit TRBD1. The V gene's germline CDR1 is SGHVS and CDR2 FNYEAQ. This CDR3 has 14 amino acids. J gave up 3 bases and V 5 bases, and 6 bases lay outside the gene matches. The CDR3 DNA reads TGTGCCAGCAGCCATGGACAGGGAGACTACGAGCAGTACTTC. It specifies CASSHGQGDYEQYF.

CDR3 bases: TGTGCCAGCAGCCAAGATAGCGAGCGGGAGGTGACCGGGGAGCTGTTTTTT. It codes for CASSQDSEREVTGELFF. The rearrangement joins TRBV14 to TRBJ2-2, with TRBD2 matching over 9 bases. The CDR3 consists of 17 residues. Germline V gene data show CDR1 as SGHDN and CDR2 as FVKESK. Trimming took 0 bases from V and 5 from J; bases not matched to a gene: 7.

The genes are TRBV7-9 and TRBJ2-1; D not resolved. The CDR3 sequence is 13 residues long. V gave up 6 bases and J gave up 7 bases, with 13 bases separating them. CDR1 is SEHNR, CDR2 FQNEAQ, per germline (reference sequence). The CDR3 protein is CASRLGGLNEQFF. The CDR3, as DNA: TGTGCCAGCAGACTGGGCGGTCTTAATGAGCAGTTCTTC.

The rearrangement joins TRBV9 to TRBJ1-2, with D possibly being TRBD1 (6 bases). V was trimmed by 1 base and J by 6 bases, leaving 19 bases between them. The CDR3 has 16 amino acids. The germline V gene has CDR1 SGDLS and CDR2 YYNGEE. The CDR3 loop is CASSVTPERRDNGYTF. CDR3 DNA sequence: TGTGCCAGCAGCGTAACCCCTGAGAGAAGGGACAATGGCTACACCTTC.

V and J are TRBV12-2 and TRBJ2-7; the D call of TRBD2 is as the table states it, not checked on the DNA. TRBV12-2 represents a pseudogene. The CDR3 runs to 20 residues. The CDR3 DNA is TGTGCAAGTCGCTTAGAAGGTGATCGGGCTAGCGGGAAGGTGGCCTACGAGCAGTACTTC. Its translation: CASRLEGDRASGKVAYEQYF.